Given below is one T cell receptor (beta chain) in context. This clonotype was seen a handful of times. The antigen this receptor binds is unknown. Within one base of it there is no much larger clone, and no base qualities were kept. The sequencer listed for this sample is Illumina NovaSeq 6000. TCRalpha and TCRbeta cDNA libraries were constructed by 5'RACE with constant-segment primers, with sample barcodes and unique molecular identifiers being introduced. Trizol reagent was used to extract RNA from every sample. Library amplification was performed in two PCR steps, and a second sample barcode and Illumina TruSeq adapters were introduced in the second step. The libraries were sequenced on an Illumina NovaSeq using 2 x 150 bp paired-end reads. Processing in the source paper ran as follows. Reads were demultiplexed and collapsed into UMI-guided consensus sequences with migec v1.2.7. With mixcr v2.1.11, UMI consensuses were aligned to TRA and TRB V and J templates and assembled into clonotypes. A clonotype was counted as expanded or contracted only when both edgeR and NoisET called the clonotype significant, with the noise models trained on biological replicates. edgeR calls used a false discovery rate-adjusted p below 0.01 and a log2 fold-change threshold of 1. As an exploratory analysis of dynamics, max-normalized trajectories of the 1000 most abundant clonotypes were examined by PCA with hierarchical clustering. Separately sequenced CD4+ and CD8+ repertoires were used to assign the CD4 or CD8 phenotype of responding clones. The public sequencing data were trimmed at Q25 with fastp and processed into clonotypes with MiXCR by TCRdb, which kept only in-frame beta chains. CDR3 protein duplicates are merged, each entry listing the most common genes and DNA. The V and J calls were not made by the authors but by TCRdb's processing. This sample is represented by tens of thousands of distinct CDR3 sequences; about 15% of them were singletons. The biggest ten clones account for about two fifths of the sample.

These data originate in a study of T-cell memory formation after mild COVID-19 (dated by TCRdb to 2020 to 2023). The study in broad terms: TCR sequence clusters from the two donors were found to be largely donor specific. Longitudinal TCRalpha and TCRbeta repertoire sequencing tracked T-cell clones expanding and contracting after mild COVID-19 in a couple of donors. The cohort comprised two young, previously healthy adult volunteers, one female and one male. The investigation overall reported the following: The study covered only a couple of mild cases, and larger cohorts including severe cases with pre-infection samples were considered necessary. Whether the second-wave clones peaking on day 37 were SARS-CoV-2 specific was not confirmed. Contracting CD4+ clones were located mainly in the CM and EM memory subsets, whereas CD8+ clones were found to be enriched in EMRA. Some responding clones were found in pre-infection memory, which suggests that pre-existing cross-reactive memory T cells took part in the SARS-CoV-2 response. Balanced CD4/CD8 phenotypes were observed for clones contracting from day 15 to 85, whereas a bias towards CD4+ was observed for a second wave of clones expanding from day 15 to 37.

Ficoll-Paque density gradient centrifugation was the method used to isolate PBMCs. The sample comprised PBMCs or a T cell subset sorted from them (not recorded which). The TCR originated in a man between 18 and 29 years old who had mild COVID-19 (a few samples of this study predate the infection). The sample titles of this study are shuffled in the database, so cell type and time point are left out; the donor was told from shared clones.

The DNA sequence is TGTGCCAGCAGCTCCATTCGCACAGGGGAGTATGGCTACACCTTC. Its product reads: CASSSIRTGEYGYTF. The chain employs TRBV7-9 and TRBJ1-2; TRBD1 agrees with 7 junctional bases. CDR1 SEHNR and CDR2 FQNEAQ are derived from the germline V gene (reference sequence). From its cysteine to its phenylalanine, the CDR3 spans 15 amino acids. The kept DNA is CDR3 alone, 45 bases in frame from the first base. V is pruned by 4 bases and J by 5 bases, leaving 10 bases of the junction without a gene match.